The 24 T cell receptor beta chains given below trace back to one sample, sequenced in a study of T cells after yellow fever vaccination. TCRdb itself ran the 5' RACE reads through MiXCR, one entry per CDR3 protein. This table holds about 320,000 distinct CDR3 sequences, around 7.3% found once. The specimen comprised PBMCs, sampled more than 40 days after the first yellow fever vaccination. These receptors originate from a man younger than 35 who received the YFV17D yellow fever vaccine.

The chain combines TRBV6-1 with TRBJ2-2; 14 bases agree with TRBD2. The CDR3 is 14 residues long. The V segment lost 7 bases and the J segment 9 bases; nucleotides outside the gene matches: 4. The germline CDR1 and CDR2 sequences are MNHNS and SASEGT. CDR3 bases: TGTGCCAGCATCCGACTAGCGGGGGGGAGGGAGCTGTTTTTT. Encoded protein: CASIRLAGGRELFF.

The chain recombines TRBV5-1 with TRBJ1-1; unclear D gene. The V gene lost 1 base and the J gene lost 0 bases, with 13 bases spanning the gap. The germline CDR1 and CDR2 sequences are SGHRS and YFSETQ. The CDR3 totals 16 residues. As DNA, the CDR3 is TGCGCCAGCAGCTTGAGCGGGGTAGGGATGAACACTGAAGCTTTCTTT. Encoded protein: CASSLSGVGMNTEAFF.

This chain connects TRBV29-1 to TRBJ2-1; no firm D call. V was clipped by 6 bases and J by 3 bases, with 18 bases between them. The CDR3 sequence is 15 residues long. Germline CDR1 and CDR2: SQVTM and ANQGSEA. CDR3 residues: CSVIPALAGYNEQFF. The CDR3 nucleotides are TGCAGCGTCATACCGGCCCTCGCCGGCTACAATGAGCAGTTCTTC.

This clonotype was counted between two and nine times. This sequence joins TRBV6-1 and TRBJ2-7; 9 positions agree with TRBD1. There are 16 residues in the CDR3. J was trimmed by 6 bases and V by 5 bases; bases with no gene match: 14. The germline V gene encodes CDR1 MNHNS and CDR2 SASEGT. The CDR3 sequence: CASSPFPGTGRGEQYF. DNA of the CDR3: TGTGCCAGCAGTCCATTTCCCGGGACAGGGAGGGGCGAGCAGTACTTC.

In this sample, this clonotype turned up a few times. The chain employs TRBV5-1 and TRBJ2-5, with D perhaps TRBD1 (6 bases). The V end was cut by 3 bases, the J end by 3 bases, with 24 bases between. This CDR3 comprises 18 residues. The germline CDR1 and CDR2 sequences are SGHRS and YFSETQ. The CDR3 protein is CASSSPGAPTRTKETQYF. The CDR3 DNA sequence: TGCGCCAGCAGCTCCCCAGGGGCCCCGACTCGCACAAAAGAGACCCAGTACTTC.

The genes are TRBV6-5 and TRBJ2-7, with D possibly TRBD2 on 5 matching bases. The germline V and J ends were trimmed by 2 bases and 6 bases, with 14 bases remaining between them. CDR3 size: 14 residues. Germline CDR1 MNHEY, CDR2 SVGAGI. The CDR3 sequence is CASSYKVDGGEQYF. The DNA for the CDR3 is TGTGCCAGCAGTTACAAAGTTGACGGAGGCGAGCAGTACTTC.

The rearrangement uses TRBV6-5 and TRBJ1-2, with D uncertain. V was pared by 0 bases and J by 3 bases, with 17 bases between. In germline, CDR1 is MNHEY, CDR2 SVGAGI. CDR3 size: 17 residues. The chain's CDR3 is CASSYSDSETLYYGYTF. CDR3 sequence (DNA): TGTGCCAGCAGTTACTCGGATTCGGAAACGCTCTACTATGGCTACACCTTC.

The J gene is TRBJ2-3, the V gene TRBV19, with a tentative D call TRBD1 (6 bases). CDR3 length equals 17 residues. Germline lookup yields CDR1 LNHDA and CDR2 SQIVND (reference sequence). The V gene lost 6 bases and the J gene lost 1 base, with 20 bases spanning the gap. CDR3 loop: CASSKIWGQEGTDTQYF. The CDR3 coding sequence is TGTGCCAGTAGCAAAATCTGGGGGCAAGAGGGCACAGATACGCAGTATTTT.

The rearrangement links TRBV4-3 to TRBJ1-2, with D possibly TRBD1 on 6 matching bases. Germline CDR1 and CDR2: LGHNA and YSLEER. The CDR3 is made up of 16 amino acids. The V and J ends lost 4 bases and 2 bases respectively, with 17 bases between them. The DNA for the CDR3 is TGCGCCAGCAGCCGTTATGCCGGGACACCAAACTATGGCTACACCTTC. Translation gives CASSRYAGTPNYGYTF.

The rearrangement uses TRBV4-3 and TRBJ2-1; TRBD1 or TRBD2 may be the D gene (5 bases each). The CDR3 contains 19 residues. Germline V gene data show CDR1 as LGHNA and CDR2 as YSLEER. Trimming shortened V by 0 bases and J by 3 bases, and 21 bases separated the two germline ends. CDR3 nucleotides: TGCGCCAGCAGCCAAGAAGGCCCGGGGTCAGGGAACGACTACAATGAGCAGTTCTTC. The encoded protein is CASSQEGPGSGNDYNEQFF.

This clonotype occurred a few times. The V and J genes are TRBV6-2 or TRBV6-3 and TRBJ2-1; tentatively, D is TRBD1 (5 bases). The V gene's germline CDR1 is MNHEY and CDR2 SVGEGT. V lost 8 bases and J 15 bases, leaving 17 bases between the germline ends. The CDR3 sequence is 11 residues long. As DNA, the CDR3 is TGTGCCAGCGGGGCCACGACAAGCCGGTTCTTC. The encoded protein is CASGATTSRFF.

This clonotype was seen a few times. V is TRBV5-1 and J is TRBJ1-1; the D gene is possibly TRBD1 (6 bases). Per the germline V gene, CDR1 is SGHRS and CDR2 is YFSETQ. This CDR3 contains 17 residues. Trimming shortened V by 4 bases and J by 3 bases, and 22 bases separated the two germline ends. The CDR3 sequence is CASSTEELTGSDTEAFF. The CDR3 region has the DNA TGCGCCAGCAGCACCGAAGAACTGACAGGTTCGGACACTGAAGCTTTCTTT.

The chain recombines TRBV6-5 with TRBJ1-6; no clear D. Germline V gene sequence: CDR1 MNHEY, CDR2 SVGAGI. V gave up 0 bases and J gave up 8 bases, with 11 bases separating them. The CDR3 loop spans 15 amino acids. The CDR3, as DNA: TGTGCCAGCAGTTACTCAGTTGAATCTGATTCACCCCTCCACTTT. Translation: CASSYSVESDSPLHF.

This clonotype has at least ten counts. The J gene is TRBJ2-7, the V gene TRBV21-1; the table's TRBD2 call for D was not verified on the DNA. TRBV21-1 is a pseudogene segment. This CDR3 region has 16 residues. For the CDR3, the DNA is TGTGCCAGCAGCACTCTTTGGGGCACTCACCCCCACGAGCAGTACTTC. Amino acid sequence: CASSTLWGTHPHEQYF.

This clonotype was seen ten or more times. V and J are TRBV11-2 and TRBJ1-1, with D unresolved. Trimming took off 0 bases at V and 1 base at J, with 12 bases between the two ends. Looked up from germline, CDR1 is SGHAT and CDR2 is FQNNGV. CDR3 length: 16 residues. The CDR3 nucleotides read TGTGCCAGCAGCTTAGAATGGCGCCTAAAGAACACTGAAGCTTTCTTT. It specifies CASSLEWRLKNTEAFF.

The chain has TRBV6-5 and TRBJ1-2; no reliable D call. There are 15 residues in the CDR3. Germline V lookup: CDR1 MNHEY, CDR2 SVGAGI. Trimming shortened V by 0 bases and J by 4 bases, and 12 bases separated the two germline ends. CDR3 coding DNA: TGTGCCAGCAGTTACTCGGGTCCAGCGGGCTATGGCTACACCTTC. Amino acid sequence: CASSYSGPAGYGYTF.

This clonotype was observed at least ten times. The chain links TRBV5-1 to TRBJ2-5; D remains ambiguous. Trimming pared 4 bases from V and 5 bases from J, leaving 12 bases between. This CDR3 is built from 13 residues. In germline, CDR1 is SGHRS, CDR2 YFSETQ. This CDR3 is CASSPGSWETQYF. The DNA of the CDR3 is TGCGCCAGCAGCCCCGGGTCCTGGGAGACCCAGTACTTC.

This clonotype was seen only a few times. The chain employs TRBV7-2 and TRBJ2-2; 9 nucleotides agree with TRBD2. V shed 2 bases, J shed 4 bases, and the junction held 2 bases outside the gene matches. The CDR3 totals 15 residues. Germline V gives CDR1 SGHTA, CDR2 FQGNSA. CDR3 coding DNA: TGTGCCAGCAGCTTACTAGCGGGGCCCACCGGGGAGCTGTTTTTT. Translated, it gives CASSLLAGPTGELFF.

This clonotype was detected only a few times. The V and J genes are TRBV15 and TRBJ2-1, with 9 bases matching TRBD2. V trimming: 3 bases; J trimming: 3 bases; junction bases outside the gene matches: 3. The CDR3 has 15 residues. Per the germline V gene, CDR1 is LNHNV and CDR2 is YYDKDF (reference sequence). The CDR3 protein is CATSRERGDYNEQFF. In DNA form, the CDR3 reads TGTGCCACCAGCAGGGAGCGGGGGGACTACAATGAGCAGTTCTTC. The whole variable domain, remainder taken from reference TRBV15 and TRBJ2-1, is DAMVIQNPRYQVTQFGKPVTLSCSQTLNHNVMYWYQQKSSQAPKLLFHYYDKDFNNEADTPDNFQSRRPNTSFCFLDIRSPGLGDTAMYLCATSRERGDYNEQFFGPGTRLTVL.

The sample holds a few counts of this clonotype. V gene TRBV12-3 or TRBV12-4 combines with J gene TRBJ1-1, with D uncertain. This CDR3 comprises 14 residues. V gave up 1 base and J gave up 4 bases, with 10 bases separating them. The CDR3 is CASSLVPPGTEAFF. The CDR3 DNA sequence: TGTGCCAGCAGTTTAGTTCCGCCGGGCACTGAAGCTTTCTTT.

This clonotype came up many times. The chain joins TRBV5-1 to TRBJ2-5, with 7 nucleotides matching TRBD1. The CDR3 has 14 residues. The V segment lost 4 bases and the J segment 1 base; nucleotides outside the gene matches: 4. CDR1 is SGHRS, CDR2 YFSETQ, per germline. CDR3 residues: CASSLRDSQETQYF. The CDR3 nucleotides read TGCGCCAGCAGCCTCCGGGACAGCCAAGAGACCCAGTACTTC.

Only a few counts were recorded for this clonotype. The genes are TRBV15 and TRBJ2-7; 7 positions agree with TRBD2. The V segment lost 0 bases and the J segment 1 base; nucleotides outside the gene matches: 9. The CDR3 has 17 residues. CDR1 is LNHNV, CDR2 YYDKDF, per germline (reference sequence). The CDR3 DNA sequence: TGTGCCACCAGCAGAGATCTGGCGGGGGATGGGTCCTACGAGCAGTACGTC. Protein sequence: CATSRDLAGDGSYEQYV.

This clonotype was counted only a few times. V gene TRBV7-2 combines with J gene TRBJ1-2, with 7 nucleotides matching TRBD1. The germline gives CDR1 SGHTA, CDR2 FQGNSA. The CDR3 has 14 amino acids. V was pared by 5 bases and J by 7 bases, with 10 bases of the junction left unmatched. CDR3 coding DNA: TGTGCCAGCAGCCAGAGACAGGGACCGAGTGGCTACACCTTC. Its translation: CASSQRQGPSGYTF. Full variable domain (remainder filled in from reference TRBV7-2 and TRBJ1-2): GAGVSQSPSNKVTEKGKDVELRCDPISGHTALYWYRQSLGQGLEFLIYFQGNSAPDKSGLPSDRFSAERTGGSVSTLTIQRTQQEDSAVYLCASSQRQGPSGYTFGSGTRLTVV.

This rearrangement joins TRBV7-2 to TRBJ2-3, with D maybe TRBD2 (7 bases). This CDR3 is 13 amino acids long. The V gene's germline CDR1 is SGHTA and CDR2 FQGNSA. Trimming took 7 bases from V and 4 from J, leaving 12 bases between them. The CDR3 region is CASKTGGPDTQYF. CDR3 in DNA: TGTGCCAGCAAGACCGGGGGGCCAGATACGCAGTATTTT.